This is a list of T cell receptor beta chains from one sample in a study of control samples from healthy donors and cancer patients. The data were produced by immunoSEQ multiplex PCR, yet TCRdb's version contains in-frame clones alone and is incomplete. Of 150,000 to 180,000 clones listed, approximately 94% were seen once; the top ten hold approximately 6%. Sequences were obtained from blood. The receptors originated from a man aged 35 to 55 in good health. Both conserved end residues are trimmed from each CDR3.

cdr3_aa,cdr3_length,v_call
ASSTTGGYYGYT,12,TRBV28
SVEGSSGANVLT,12,TRBV29-1
ASGLGTSNGEQF,12,TRBV12-5
ASSLQGSGELF,11,TRBV2
ASSPRPPLGQGKNSPLH,17,TRBV11-2
ASSSHGRLNTEAF,13,TRBV7-2
ASSLGLAGTYNEQF,14,TRBV7-2
ASSENFGNSPLH,12,TRBV6-1
ASSITGGGETQY,12,TRBV7-3
ASSLSTSGEETQY,13,TRBV7-6
ASSVVVGTGEAF,12,TRBV9
ASSQGGSFYEQY,12,TRBV3-1/TRBV3-2
ASSQRGGTEAF,11,TRBV27
SVELGAVNTEAF,12,TRBV29-1
ASSLGPGRNTEAF,13,TRBV18
ASSQGTGRGYT,11,TRBV3-1/TRBV3-2
ASGLGQFNSPLH,12,TRBV19
ASSLMGAFTEAF,12,TRBV5-6
ASSSDSGGVKLF,12,TRBV7-9
ATAEPGQGAYEQY,13,TRBV19
ASSRRGGGSYEQY,13,TRBV28
ASSVTSGGQETQY,13,TRBV7-3
ASSLLLGEKLF,11,TRBV27
ASSSPPSGPDTQY,13,TRBV6-6
ASRRDTQEPQH,11,TRBV28